The rows below give T cell receptor beta chains drawn from one sample of a study of beta chain features in type 1 diabetes. The method was immunoSEQ multiplex PCR; TCRdb's version includes in-frame clones alone and lacks a portion of them. This table holds 900,000 or so clones, about 17% found once. The sequencing sample was made of naive CD4+ T cells from blood. The receptors were sampled from a woman under 30 in good health. CDR3s include the opening cysteine and the closing phenylalanine or tryptophan. A D gene is named only where the DNA matches it firmly. Part of the rows lack a size; the others show once, few, many or a class for expanded clones.

.	TRBD1	13	TRBV2	TRBJ2-7	CASSWDRAYEQYF	TGTGCCAGCAGTTGGGACAGGGCGTACGAGCAGTACTTC
.	TRBD2	16	TRBV5-6	TRBJ2-2	CASSFTGGHWAGELFF	TGTGCCAGCAGCTTTACGGGAGGGCATTGGGCCGGGGAGCTGTTTTTT
few	.	13	TRBV5-4	TRBJ2-1	CASSRTPYNEQFF	TGTGCCAGCAGCCGGACTCCATACAATGAGCAGTTCTTC
.	.	14	TRBV5-1	TRBJ1-4	CASSSWGINEKLFF	TGCGCCAGCAGCTCATGGGGGATTAATGAAAAACTGTTTTTT
.	.	12	TRBV2	TRBJ2-1	CASSEDGSVSFF	TGTGCCAGCAGTGAGGATGGGAGTGTTTCTTTCTTC
.	.	14	TRBV2	TRBJ2-3	CASSGQGRTDTQYF	TGTGCCAGCAGTGGCCAGGGACGGACAGATACGCAGTATTTT
few	.	12	TRBV7-2	TRBJ1-1	CASSPNRREAFF	TGTGCCAGCAGCCCTAACAGGCGTGAAGCTTTCTTT
.	TRBD2	16	TRBV11-2	TRBJ2-2	CASSLAGLAGYGELFF	TGTGCCAGCAGCTTAGCGGGACTAGCGGGATACGGGGAGCTGTTTTTT
.	.	12	TRBV18	TRBJ1-4	CASSEQNEKLFF	TGTGCCAGCTCGGAACAGAATGAAAAACTGTTTTTT
few	.	11	TRBV6-5	TRBJ2-7	CASTDNYEQYF	TGTGCCAGCACGGACAACTACGAGCAGTACTTC
few	.	13	TRBV19	TRBJ2-2	CASSGQTTGELFF	TGTGCCAGTAGTGGACAGACCACCGGGGAGCTGTTTTTT
.	.	17	TRBV10-2	TRBJ2-5	CASSEPPRLVRQETQYF	TGCGCCAGCAGTGAGCCCCCGCGACTAGTGCGGCAAGAGACCCAGTACTTC
few	TRBD2	15	TRBV5-4	TRBJ2-5	CASSLGTSGQETQYF	TGTGCCAGCAGCTTGGGGACTAGCGGCCAAGAGACCCAGTACTTC
few	.	14	TRBV28	TRBJ1-4	CASTFPGANEKLFF	TGTGCCAGCACGTTTCCCGGGGCCAATGAAAAACTGTTTTTT
few	TRBD1	14	TRBV10-3	TRBJ1-5	CAISTGTDNQPQHF	TGTGCCATCAGCACCGGGACAGACAATCAGCCCCAGCATTTT
few	.	16	TRBV25-1	TRBJ2-7	CASSAGGTPRSYEQYF	TGTGCCAGCAGTGCCGGAGGGACCCCCAGATCCTACGAGCAGTACTTC
.	.	16	TRBV4-1	TRBJ2-1	CASSQDPAVSYNEQFF	TGCGCCAGCAGCCAAGATCCGGCGGTCTCCTACAATGAGCAGTTCTTC
few	.	13	TRBV27	TRBJ1-2	CASKGLPNYGYTF	TGTGCCAGCAAGGGGCTCCCTAACTATGGCTACACCTTC
few	.	14	TRBV5-4	TRBJ2-2	CASSLAFRSGELFF	TGTGCCAGCAGCTTGGCTTTCAGGTCCGGGGAGCTGTTTTTT
.	TRBD2	15	TRBV7-3	TRBJ2-1	CASSRTSGSVNEQFF	TGTGCCAGCAGTCGGACTAGCGGGAGTGTTAATGAGCAGTTCTTC
.	TRBD2	17	TRBV13	TRBJ2-3	CASSRTPSGTSADTQYF	TGTGCCAGCAGCCGGACTCCTAGCGGGACGTCGGCAGATACGCAGTATTTT
few	.	13	TRBV15	TRBJ2-3	CATASPSTDTQYF	TGTGCCACCGCTAGCCCTAGCACAGATACGCAGTATTTT
.	.	18	TRBV4-2	TRBJ2-3	CASSQQWSGTRTTDTQYF	TGTGCCAGCAGCCAACAATGGTCCGGGACTCGGACCACAGATACGCAGTATTTT
.	TRBD1	14	TRBV2	TRBJ2-7	CASSDGTGDDEQYF	TGTGCCAGCAGTGATGGGACAGGGGATGACGAGCAGTACTTC